The 11 T cell receptor beta chains below were found in one sample sequenced in a study of T-cell reconstitution after alpha-beta-depleted transplantation in children. Preparation of the TCRbeta library involved a method that used unique molecular identifiers. TCRdb used MiXCR to reprocess the PCR reads, holding one entry per CDR3 protein. The sample records 450,000 to 600,000 distinct CDR3 sequences, 30% to 35% being singletons. The input for sequencing was PBMCs from the stem cell graft donor, taken from the stem cell graft. Source of these receptors: a human donor who donated a stem cell graft to a child with aplastic anemia.

Only a few counts were recorded for this clonotype. The chain joins TRBV5-1 to TRBJ2-3; D is uncertain. Germline assignment: CDR1 SGHRS and CDR2 YFSETQ. This CDR3 is built from 15 residues. The V end lost 4 bases, the J end lost 8 bases, and 20 bases lay between the germline ends. CDR3 residues: CASSQLSIPGVTQYF. The CDR3, as DNA: TGCGCCAGCAGCCAACTCTCTATCCCTGGGGTTACGCAGTATTTT.

The V gene is TRBV6-5, the J gene TRBJ2-3; D not certain. The CDR3 totals 13 residues. Germline CDR1 is MNHEY and CDR2 is SVGAGI. V was clipped by 7 bases and J by 1 base, with 9 bases between them. The chain's CDR3 is CASKFGGTDTQYF. The CDR3 DNA is TGTGCCAGCAAGTTCGGCGGCACAGATACGCAGTATTTT.

V and J are TRBV20-1 and TRBJ2-1, with D hard to call. Germline lookup yields CDR1 DFQATT and CDR2 SNEGSKA (reference sequence). The CDR3 sequence is 15 residues long. V lost 3 bases, J lost 0 bases, and 12 bases lay in between. CDR3 region: CSASRPRSSYNEQFF. Here the CDR3 DNA reads TGCAGTGCTAGCCGGCCAAGAAGCTCCTACAATGAGCAGTTCTTC.

V gene TRBV7-2 combines with J gene TRBJ1-4; D perhaps matches TRBD1 (5 bases). V lost 4 bases to trimming and J lost 7 bases, with 10 bases between them. In germline, CDR1 is SGHTA, CDR2 FQGNSA. This CDR3 has 13 amino acids. CDR3 protein: CASSSRGSEKLFF. The DNA of the CDR3 is TGTGCCAGCAGCTCGAGGGGTAGTGAAAAACTGTTTTTT.

This clonotype was found a few times. This rearrangement joins TRBV11-2 to TRBJ2-7; 9 nucleotides agree with TRBD2. The germline CDR1 and CDR2 sequences are SGHAT and FQNNGV. The CDR3 is 18 amino acids. V shed 1 base, J shed 0 bases, and the junction held 10 bases outside the gene matches. Written as DNA, the CDR3 is TGTGCCAGCAGCTTAGTGGGGGGACTAGCACCAAGCTCCTACGAGCAGTACTTC. Translated, it gives CASSLVGGLAPSSYEQYF.

The V call is TRBV30, the J call TRBJ2-5; D is undetermined. Germline assignment: CDR1 GTSNPN and CDR2 SVGIG (reference sequence). V shed 2 bases and J shed 5 bases, with 6 bases lying between them. This CDR3 has 11 residues. The CDR3 bases are TGTGCCTGGAGTATAGTGGAGACCCAGTACTTC. It is translated as CAWSIVETQYF.

Remarks on this clonotype: The junction and the germline gene differ at one end; a read error may be behind it. The gene calls are TRBV7-2 and TRBJ1-6; D is ambiguous. The CDR3 totals 13 residues. The germline V gene has CDR1 SGHTA and CDR2 FQGNSA. CDR3 protein: CASSREYNSPLDF. As DNA, the CDR3 is TGTGCCAGCAGCCGAGAGTATAATTCACCCCTCGACTTT.

The chain carries TRBV19 and TRBJ2-4, with 10 bases lining up with TRBD2. Germline trimming cut 3 bases from V and 8 bases from J; bases unmatched to any gene: 13. Germline CDR1 and CDR2: LNHDA and SQIVND (reference sequence). The CDR3 loop spans 17 amino acids. The CDR3 protein is CASSIFTLSGRADIQYF. Written as DNA, the CDR3 is TGTGCCAGTAGTATTTTTACACTAAGCGGGAGGGCCGACATTCAGTACTTC.

This clonotype occurred a few times. The chain couples TRBV18 to TRBJ1-1; D is unresolved. V was shortened by 6 bases and J by 6 bases, with 11 bases between the two germline ends. The length of the CDR3 is 12 residues. Germline CDR1 KGHSH, CDR2 LQKENI. The CDR3: CASSLPGSEAFF. CDR3 nucleotide sequence: TGTGCCAGCTCGCTTCCGGGATCTGAAGCTTTCTTT.

This clonotype was detected only a few times. The genes are TRBV28 and TRBJ2-1, with a weak D call TRBD1 (5 bases). V dropped 5 bases and J dropped 4 bases, with 15 bases sitting between them. The CDR3 sequence is 15 residues long. Germline CDR1 is MDHEN and CDR2 is SYDVKM. The CDR3: CASSVTGPPYNEQFF. The DNA of the CDR3 is TGTGCCAGCAGTGTTACAGGTCCTCCTTACAATGAGCAGTTCTTC.

This clonotype appeared a few times. The V call is TRBV7-2, the J call TRBJ2-3; D is uncertain. V lost 5 bases, J lost 1 base, and 16 bases lay in between. The CDR3 runs to 16 residues. Germline-derived CDR1 and CDR2 are SGHTA and FQGNSA. CDR3 loop: CASSGKTRVGTDTQYF. CDR3 nucleotides: TGTGCCAGCAGCGGTAAGACCCGGGTGGGCACAGATACGCAGTATTTT.